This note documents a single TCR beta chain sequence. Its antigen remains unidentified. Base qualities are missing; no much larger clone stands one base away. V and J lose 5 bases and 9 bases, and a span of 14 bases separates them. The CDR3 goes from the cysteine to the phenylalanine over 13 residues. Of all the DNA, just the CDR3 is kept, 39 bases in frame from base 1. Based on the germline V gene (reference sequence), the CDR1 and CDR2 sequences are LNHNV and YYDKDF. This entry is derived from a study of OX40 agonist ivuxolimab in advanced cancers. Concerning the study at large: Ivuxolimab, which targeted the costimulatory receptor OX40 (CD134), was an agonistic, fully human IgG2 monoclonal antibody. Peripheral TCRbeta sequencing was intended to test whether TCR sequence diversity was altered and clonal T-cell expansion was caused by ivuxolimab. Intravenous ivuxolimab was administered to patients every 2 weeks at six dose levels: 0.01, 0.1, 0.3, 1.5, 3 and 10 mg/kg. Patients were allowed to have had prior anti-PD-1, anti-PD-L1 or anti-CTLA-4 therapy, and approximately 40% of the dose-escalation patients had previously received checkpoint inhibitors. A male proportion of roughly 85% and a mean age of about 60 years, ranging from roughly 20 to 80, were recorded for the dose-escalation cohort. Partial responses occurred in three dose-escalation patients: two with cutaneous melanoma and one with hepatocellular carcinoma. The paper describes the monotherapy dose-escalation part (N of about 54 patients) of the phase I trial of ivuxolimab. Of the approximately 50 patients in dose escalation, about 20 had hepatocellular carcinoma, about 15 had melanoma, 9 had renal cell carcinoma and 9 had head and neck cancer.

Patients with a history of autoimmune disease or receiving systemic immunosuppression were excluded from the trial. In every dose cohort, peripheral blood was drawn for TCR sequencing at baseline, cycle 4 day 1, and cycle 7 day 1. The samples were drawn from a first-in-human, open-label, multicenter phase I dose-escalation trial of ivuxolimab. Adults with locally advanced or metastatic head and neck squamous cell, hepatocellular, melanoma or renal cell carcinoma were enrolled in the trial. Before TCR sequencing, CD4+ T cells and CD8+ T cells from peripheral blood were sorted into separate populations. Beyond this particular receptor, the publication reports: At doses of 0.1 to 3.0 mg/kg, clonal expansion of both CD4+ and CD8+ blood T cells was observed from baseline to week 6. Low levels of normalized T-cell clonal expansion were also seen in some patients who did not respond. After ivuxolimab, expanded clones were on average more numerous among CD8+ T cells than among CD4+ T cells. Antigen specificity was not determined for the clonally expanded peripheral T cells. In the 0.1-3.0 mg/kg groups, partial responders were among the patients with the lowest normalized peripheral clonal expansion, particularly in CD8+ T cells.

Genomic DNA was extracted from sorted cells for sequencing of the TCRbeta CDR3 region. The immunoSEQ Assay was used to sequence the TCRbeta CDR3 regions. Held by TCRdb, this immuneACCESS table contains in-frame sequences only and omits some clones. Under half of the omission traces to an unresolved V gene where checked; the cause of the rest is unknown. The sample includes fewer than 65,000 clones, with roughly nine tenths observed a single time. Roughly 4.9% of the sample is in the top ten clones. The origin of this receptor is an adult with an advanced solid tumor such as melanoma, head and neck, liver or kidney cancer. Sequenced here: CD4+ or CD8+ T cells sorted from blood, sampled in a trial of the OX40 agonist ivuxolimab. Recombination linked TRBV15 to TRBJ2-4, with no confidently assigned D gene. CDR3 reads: CATSSGPLGIQYF. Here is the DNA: TGTGCCACCAGCTCAGGACCTCTAGGCATTCAGTACTTC.